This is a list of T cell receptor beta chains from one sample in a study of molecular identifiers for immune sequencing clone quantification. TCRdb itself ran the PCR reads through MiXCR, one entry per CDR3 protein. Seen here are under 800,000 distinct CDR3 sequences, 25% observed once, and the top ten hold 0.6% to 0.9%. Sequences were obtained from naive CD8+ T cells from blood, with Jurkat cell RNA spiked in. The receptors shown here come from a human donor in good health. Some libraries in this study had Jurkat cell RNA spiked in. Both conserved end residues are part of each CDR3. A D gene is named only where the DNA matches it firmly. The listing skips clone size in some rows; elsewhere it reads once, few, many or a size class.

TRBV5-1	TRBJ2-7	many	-	TGCGCCAGCAGATCGGACACCGTCGAGCAGTACTTC	CASRSDTVEQYF
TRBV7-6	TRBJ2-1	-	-	TGTGCCAGCAGCTCTGAAGTTGGCACCAATGAGCAGTTCTTC	CASSSEVGTNEQFF
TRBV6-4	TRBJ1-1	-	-	TGTGCCAGCAGTGCCTCGAGTGAAGCTTTATTT	CASSASSEALF
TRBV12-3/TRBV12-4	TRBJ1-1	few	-	TGTGCCAGCAGCCCCACCGGAGGGGCGCTAGACACTGAAGCTTTCTTT	CASSPTGGALDTEAFF
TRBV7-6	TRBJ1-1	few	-	TGTGCCAGCAGCTTAGCGGCAGGGGCTCGGGCTTTCTTT	CASSLAAGARAFF
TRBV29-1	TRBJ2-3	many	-	TGCAGCGTTGAATTATCGAACGGGGATACGCAGTATTTT	CSVELSNGDTQYF
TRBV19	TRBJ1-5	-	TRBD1	TGCGCCAGTAGTATTGGACAGGGTTGGGGGCATCAGCCCCAGCATTTT	CASSIGQGWGHQPQHF
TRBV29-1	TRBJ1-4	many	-	TGCAGCGTTCCTCTCGATCAAGGAGAACTGTTTTTT	CSVPLDQGELFF
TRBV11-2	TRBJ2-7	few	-	TGTGCCAGCAGCTTGCACGCCAGGGAGCAGTACTTC	CASSLHAREQYF
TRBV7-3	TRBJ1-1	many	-	TGTGCCAAGGGCCCAGCTGAAGCTTTCTTT	CAKGPAEAFF
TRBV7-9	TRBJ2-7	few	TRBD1	TGTGCCAGCAGCCCACCGGACAGGCAAGAGCAGTACTTC	CASSPPDRQEQYF
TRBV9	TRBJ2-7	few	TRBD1	TGTGCCAGCAGCCCCTGGACAGGGGACGTCGAGCAGTACTTC	CASSPWTGDVEQYF
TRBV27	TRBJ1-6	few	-	TGTGCCAGCAGTTTACGGGGCCTCTATTCACCCCTCCACTTT	CASSLRGLYSPLHF
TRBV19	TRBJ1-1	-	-	TGTGCCAGCCTCTGGAGGACTGAAGCTTTCTTT	CASLWRTEAFF
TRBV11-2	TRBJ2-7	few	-	TGTGCCAGCAGCCCCACGGGGCCCATCCTACACGAGCAGTACTTC	CASSPTGPILHEQYF
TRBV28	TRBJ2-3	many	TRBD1	TGTGCCAGCAGCTACTTAACGGGACAGGGGGAAACAGATACGCAGTATTTT	CASSYLTGQGETDTQYF
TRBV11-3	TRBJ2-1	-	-	TGTGCCAGCAGCTTACAACACGGGAATGAGCAGTTCTTC	CASSLQHGNEQFF
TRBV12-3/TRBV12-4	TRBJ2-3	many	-	TGTGCCAGCGTAGAGGACCGCCTGGGTACGCAGTATTTT	CASVEDRLGTQYF
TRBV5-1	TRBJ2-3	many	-	TGCGCCACCACAACCGACAGTGAGGCAGATACGCAGTATTTT	CATTTDSEADTQYF
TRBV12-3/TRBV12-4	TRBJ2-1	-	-	TGTGCCAGCAGTTCCCGTGGCGGGGCAGAGGGGAATGAGCAGTTCTTC	CASSSRGGAEGNEQFF
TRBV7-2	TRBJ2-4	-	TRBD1	TGTGCCAGCAGCACTCCCGGCGGACAGGGAAACATTCAGTACTTC	CASSTPGGQGNIQYF
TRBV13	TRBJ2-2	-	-	TGTGCCAGCAGCCAAGGGGTTCCCGGGGAGCTGTTTTTT	CASSQGVPGELFF
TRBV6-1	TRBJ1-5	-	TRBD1	TGTGCCAGCAGTAAAGAGTGGGACAGGGGCATGAGCAATCAGCCCCAGCATTTT	CASSKEWDRGMSNQPQHF
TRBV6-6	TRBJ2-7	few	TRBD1	TGTGCCGTTCTACAGGGGGCCCCGGGCGACGAGCAGTACTTC	CAVLQGAPGDEQYF
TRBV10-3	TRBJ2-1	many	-	TGTGCCATCAGTAACGACAATGAGCAGTTCTTC	CAISNDNEQFF
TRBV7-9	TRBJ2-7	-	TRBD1	TGTGCCAGCAGCTGGGGACAGGGGGCCTCCGAGCAGTACTTC	CASSWGQGASEQYF
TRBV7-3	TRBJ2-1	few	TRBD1	TGTGCCAGCGGAAAACAGGGGTTATACAATGAGCAGTTCTTC	CASGKQGLYNEQFF
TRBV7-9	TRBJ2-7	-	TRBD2	TGTGCCAGCAGCTTAGGACTAGCGGTTGCCTACGAGCAGTACTTC	CASSLGLAVAYEQYF
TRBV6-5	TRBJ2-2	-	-	TGTGCCGGCTCAGATTACACCGGGGAGCTGTTTTTT	CAGSDYTGELFF
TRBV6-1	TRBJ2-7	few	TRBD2	TGTGCCAGCAGTGAATATACGGGAGGTTCCTACGAGCAGTACTTC	CASSEYTGGSYEQYF
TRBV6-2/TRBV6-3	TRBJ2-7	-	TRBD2	TGTGCCAGCAGACCAACTAGCGACTACGAGCAGTACTTC	CASRPTSDYEQYF
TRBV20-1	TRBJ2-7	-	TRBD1	TGCAGTACTAGTGACGGGACAGGGGCCTACGAGCAGTACTTC	CSTSDGTGAYEQYF
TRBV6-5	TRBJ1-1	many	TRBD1	TGTGCCAGCAGTTACGGCCGGCAGGGGGTCACTGAAGCTTTCTTT	CASSYGRQGVTEAFF
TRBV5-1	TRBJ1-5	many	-	TGCGCCAGCAGCTTGGTGGTGGTGCGGGAGCCCAATCAGCCCCAGCATTTT	CASSLVVVREPNQPQHF
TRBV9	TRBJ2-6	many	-	TGTGCCAGCAGCGCCTCGACAGTGTCTGGGGCCAACGTCCTGACTTTC	CASSASTVSGANVLTF
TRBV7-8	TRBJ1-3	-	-	TGTGCCAGCAGCTCAGGGATGGGAAGAGGAAACACCATATATTTT	CASSSGMGRGNTIYF
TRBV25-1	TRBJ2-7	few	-	TGTGCCAGCAGTGACCCAGAGAGCTCCGGGCCGGCTTCCTACGAGCAGTACTTC	CASSDPESSGPASYEQYF
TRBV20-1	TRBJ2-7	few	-	TGCAGTGCGCAGAACATACCAGAGGGGACCTACGAGCAGTACTTC	CSAQNIPEGTYEQYF
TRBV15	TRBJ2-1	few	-	TGTGCCACTGTGCTCCAGACAGTCAGGGGTGGCAATGAGCAGTTCTTC	CATVLQTVRGGNEQFF
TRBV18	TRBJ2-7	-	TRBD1	TGTGCCAGCTCACCGGGACAGGATTTCTACGAGCAGTACTTC	CASSPGQDFYEQYF
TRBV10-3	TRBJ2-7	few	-	TGTGCCATCAGTGAGCCGAGGGATGTCAACTACGAGCAGTACTTC	CAISEPRDVNYEQYF
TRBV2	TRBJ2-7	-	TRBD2	TGTGCCAGCAGTGAAGCCCCTAGCGGAAACTACGAGCAGTACTTC	CASSEAPSGNYEQYF
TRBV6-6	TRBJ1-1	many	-	TGTGCCAGCAAAGAGGGACCCAGGAACACTGAAGCTTTCTTT	CASKEGPRNTEAFF
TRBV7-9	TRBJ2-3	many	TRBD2	TGTGCCAGCAGCTTCAGCCCGGGACTAGACCCTTGGGGTACGCAGTATTTT	CASSFSPGLDPWGTQYF
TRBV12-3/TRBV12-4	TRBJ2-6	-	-	TGTGCCAGCAGTTGGAACCCCAGGGCCTCTGGGGCCAACGTCCTGACTTTC	CASSWNPRASGANVLTF
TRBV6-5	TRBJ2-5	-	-	TGTGCCAGCAGTTACAGGGGGAACTACCAAGAGACCCAGTACTTC	CASSYRGNYQETQYF